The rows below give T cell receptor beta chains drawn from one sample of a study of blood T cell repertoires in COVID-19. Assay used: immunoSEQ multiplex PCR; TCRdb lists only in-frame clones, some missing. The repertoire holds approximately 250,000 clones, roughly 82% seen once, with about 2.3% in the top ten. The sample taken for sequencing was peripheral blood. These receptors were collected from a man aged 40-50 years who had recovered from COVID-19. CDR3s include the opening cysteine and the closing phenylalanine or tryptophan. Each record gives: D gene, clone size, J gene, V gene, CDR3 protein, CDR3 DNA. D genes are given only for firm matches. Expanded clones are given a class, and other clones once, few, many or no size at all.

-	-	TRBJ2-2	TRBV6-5	CASRREVTGELFF	TGTGCCAGCAGACGAGAAGTGACCGGGGAGCTGTTTTTT
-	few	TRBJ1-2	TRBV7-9	CASSLGSTIGGYTF	TGTGCCAGCAGCTTAGGATCGACCATCGGGGGCTACACCTTC
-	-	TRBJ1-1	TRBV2	CASTAGSTFF	TGTGCCAGCACCGCAGGTAGTACTTTCTTT
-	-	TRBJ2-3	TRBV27	CASSFRGYTDTQYF	TGTGCCAGCAGTTTTCGCGGGTACACAGATACGCAGTATTTT
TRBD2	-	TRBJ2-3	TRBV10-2	CASSGVTSGSTDTQYF	TGCGCCAGCAGTGGGGTTACTAGCGGGAGCACAGATACGCAGTATTTT
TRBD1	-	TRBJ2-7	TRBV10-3	CATLLGTGYEQYF	TGTGCCACCTTATTGGGGACAGGATACGAGCAGTACTTC
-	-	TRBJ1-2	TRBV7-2	CASSPKTGDYGYTF	TGTGCCAGCAGCCCAAAGACAGGAGACTATGGCTACACCTTC
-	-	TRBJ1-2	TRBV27	CASSLFGHSYTF	TGTGCCAGCAGTTTATTTGGGCATAGCTACACCTTC
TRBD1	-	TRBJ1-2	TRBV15	CATSESGTGSYGYTF	TGTGCCACCAGCGAATCCGGGACAGGCTCGTATGGCTACACCTTC
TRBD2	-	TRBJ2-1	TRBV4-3	CASSLRLAGGFQFF	TGCGCCAGCAGCCTCCGACTAGCGGGGGGGTTTCAGTTCTTC
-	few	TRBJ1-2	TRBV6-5	CASRERGANYGYTF	TGTGCCAGCAGGGAGAGAGGAGCTAACTATGGCTACACCTTC
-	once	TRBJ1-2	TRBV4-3	CASSQVAGDTMYYGYTF	TGCGCCAGCAGCCAAGTGGCAGGGGATACTATGTACTATGGCTACACCTTC
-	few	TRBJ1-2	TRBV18	CASSPPEGDYGYTF	TGTGCCAGCTCACCACCGGAAGGAGACTATGGCTACACCTTC
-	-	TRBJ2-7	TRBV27	CASSLSRGYGYEQYF	TGTGCCAGCAGTCTTTCTAGGGGGTATGGCTACGAGCAGTACTTC
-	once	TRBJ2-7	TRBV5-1	CASSLVGTRSYEQYF	TGCGCCAGCAGCTTGGTGGGGACACGGTCGTACGAGCAGTACTTC
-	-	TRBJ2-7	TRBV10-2	CASSEETGSYEQYF	TGCGCCAGCAGTGAGGAGACTGGTTCCTACGAGCAGTACTTC
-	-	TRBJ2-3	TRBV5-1	CASSLEQGADTQYF	TGCGCCAGCAGCTTGGAACAGGGAGCAGATACGCAGTATTTT
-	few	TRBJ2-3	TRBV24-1	CATSDYTDTQYF	TGTGCCACCAGTGACTACACAGATACGCAGTATTTT
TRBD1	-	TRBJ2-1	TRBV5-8	CASSWTGGDEQFF	TGTGCCAGCAGCTGGACAGGAGGCGATGAGCAGTTCTTC
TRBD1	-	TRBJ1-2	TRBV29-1	CSVGKGTDYGYTF	TGCAGCGTTGGGAAGGGGACAGACTATGGCTACACCTTC
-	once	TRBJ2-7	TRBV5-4	CASSPKDRGGYEQYF	TGTGCCAGCAGCCCCAAAGACAGAGGGGGTTACGAGCAGTACTTC
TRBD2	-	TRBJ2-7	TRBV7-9	CASSDGTWEGSYEQYF	TGTGCCAGCAGCGATGGGACCTGGGAGGGCTCCTACGAGCAGTACTTC
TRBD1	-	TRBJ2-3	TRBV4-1	CASSQGQGWETDTQYF	TGCGCCAGCAGCCAAGGACAGGGGTGGGAAACAGATACGCAGTATTTT
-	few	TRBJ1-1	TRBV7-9	CASSLVGTGTEAFF	TGTGCCAGCAGCTTAGTAGGCACAGGCACTGAAGCTTTCTTT
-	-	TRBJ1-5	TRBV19	CASNPPGGGSNQPQHF	TGTGCCAGTAACCCTCCCGGGGGTGGAAGCAATCAGCCCCAGCATTTT
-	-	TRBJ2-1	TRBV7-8	CASSIRGGWGHNEQFF	TGTGCCAGCAGCATCAGGGGAGGGTGGGGCCACAATGAGCAGTTCTTC
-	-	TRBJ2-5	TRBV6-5	CASSRRPGAEETQYF	TGTGCCAGCAGTCGAAGGCCAGGGGCGGAAGAGACCCAGTACTTC
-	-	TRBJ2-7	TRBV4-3	CASSQDRALSYEQYF	TGCGCCAGCAGCCAAGATCGCGCGCTCTCCTACGAGCAGTACTTC
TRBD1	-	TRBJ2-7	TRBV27	CASSLSVGQLPYEQYF	TGTGCCAGCAGTTTATCAGTGGGACAGCTACCCTACGAGCAGTACTTC
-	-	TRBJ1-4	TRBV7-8	CASSLSSGQGLGKLFF	TGTGCCAGCAGCTTATCTTCTGGGCAGGGTCTTGGAAAACTGTTTTTT
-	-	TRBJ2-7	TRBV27	CASSWVQGSSYEQYF	TGTGCCAGCAGTTGGGTGCAGGGAAGCTCCTACGAGCAGTACTTC
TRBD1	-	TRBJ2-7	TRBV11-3	CASSLDRDRASYEQYF	TGTGCCAGCAGCTTAGATCGGGACAGGGCCTCCTACGAGCAGTACTTC
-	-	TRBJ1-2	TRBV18	CASSPPSSSHYGYTF	TGTGCCAGCTCACCACCGAGTAGCAGCCACTATGGCTACACCTTC
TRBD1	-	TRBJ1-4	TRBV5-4	CASSSPGQGSEKLFF	TGTGCCAGCAGCTCACCGGGACAGGGTAGTGAAAAACTGTTTTTT
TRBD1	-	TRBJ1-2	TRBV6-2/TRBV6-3	CASSYSGTEANYGYTF	TGTGCCAGCAGTTACTCAGGGACAGAAGCTAACTATGGCTACACCTTC
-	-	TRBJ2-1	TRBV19	CASRVRDFNNEQFF	TGTGCCAGTAGGGTCAGGGATTTCAACAATGAGCAGTTCTTC
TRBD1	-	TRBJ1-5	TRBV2	CASRDRGTNQPQHF	TGTGCCAGCAGGGACAGGGGGACCAATCAGCCCCAGCATTTT
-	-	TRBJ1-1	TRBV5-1	CASSLFAVNTEAFF	TGCGCCAGCAGCCTGTTTGCGGTGAACACTGAAGCTTTCTTT
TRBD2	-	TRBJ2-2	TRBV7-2	CASSATSGGYTGELFF	TGTGCCAGCAGTGCGACTAGCGGGGGTTACACCGGGGAGCTGTTTTTT
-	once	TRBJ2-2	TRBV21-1	CASSKGDRNTGELFF	TGTGCCAGCAGCAAAGGAGACAGGAACACCGGGGAGCTGTTTTTT
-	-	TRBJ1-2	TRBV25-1	CASSEQGSGYTF	TGTGCCAGCAGTGAACAGGGCAGCGGCTACACCTTC